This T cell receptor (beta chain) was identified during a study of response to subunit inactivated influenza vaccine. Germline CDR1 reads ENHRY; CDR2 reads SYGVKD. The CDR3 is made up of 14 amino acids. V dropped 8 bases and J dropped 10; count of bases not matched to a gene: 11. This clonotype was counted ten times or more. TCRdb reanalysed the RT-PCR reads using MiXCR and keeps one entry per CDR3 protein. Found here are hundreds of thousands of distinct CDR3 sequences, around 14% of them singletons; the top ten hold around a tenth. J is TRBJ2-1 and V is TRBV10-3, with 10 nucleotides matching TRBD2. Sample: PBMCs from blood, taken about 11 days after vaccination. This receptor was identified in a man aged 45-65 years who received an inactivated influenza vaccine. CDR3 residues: CAISGGLAREEQFF. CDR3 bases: TGTGCCATCTCGGGGGGACTAGCGCGAGAAGAGCAGTTCTTC.